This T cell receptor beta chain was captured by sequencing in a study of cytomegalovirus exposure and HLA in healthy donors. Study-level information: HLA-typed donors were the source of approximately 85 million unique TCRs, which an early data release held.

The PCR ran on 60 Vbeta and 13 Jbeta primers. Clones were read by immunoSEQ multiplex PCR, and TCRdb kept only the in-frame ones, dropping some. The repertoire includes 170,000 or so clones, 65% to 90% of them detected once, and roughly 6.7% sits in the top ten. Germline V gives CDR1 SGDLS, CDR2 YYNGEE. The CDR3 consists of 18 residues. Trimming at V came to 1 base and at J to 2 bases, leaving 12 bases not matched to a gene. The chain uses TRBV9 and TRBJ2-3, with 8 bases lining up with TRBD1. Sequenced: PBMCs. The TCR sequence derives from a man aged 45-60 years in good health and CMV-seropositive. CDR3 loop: CASSVTLIGQGFTDTQYF. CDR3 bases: TGTGCCAGCAGCGTAACTCTAATTGGACAGGGATTCACAGATACGCAGTATTTT. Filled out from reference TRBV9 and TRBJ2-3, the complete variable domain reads DSGVTQTPKHLITATGQRVTLRCSPRSGDLSVYWYQQSLDQGLQFLIQYYNGEERAKGNILERFSAQQFPDLHSELNLSSLELGDSALYFCASSVTLIGQGFTDTQYFGPGTRLTVL.